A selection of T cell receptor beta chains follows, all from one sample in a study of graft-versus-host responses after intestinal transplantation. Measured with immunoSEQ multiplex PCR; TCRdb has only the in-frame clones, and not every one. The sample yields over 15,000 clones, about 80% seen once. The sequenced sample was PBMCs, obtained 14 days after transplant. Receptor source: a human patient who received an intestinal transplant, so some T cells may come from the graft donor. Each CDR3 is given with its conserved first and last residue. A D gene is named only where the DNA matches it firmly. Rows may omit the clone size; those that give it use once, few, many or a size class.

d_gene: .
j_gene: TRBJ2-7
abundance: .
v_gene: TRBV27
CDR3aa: CASSFLASPYEQYF
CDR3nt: TGTGCCAGCAGTTTTCTTGCTTCACCCTACGAGCAGTACTTC

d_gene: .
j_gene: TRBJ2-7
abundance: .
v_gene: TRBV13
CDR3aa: CASSLGSYEQYF
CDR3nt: TGTGCCAGCAGCTTGGGATCCTACGAGCAGTACTTC

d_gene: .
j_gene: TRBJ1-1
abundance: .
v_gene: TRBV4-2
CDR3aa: CASSQVEGPTEAFF
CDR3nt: TGTGCCAGCAGCCAAGTTGAAGGGCCCACTGAAGCTTTCTTT

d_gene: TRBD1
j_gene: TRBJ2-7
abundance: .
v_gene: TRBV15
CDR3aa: CATSTSLDRGYEQYF
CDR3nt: TGTGCCACCAGCACCTCTCTCGACAGGGGGTACGAGCAGTACTTC

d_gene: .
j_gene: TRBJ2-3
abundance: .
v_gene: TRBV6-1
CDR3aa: CASSEGTASDTQYF
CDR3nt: TGTGCCAGCAGTGAAGGTACGGCTTCAGATACGCAGTATTTT

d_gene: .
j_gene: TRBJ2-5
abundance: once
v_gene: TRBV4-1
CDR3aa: CASSQSHRVQETQYF
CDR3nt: TGCGCCAGCAGCCAATCCCACAGGGTCCAAGAGACCCAGTACTTC

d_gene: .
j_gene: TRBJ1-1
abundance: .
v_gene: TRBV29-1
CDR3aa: CSVEGEMNTEAFF
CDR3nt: TGCAGCGTTGAGGGAGAAATGAACACTGAAGCTTTCTTT

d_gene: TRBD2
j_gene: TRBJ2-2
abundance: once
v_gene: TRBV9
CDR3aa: CASSVVAGGSNTGELFF
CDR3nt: TGTGCCAGCAGCGTAGTAGCGGGGGGATCGAACACCGGGGAGCTGTTTTTT

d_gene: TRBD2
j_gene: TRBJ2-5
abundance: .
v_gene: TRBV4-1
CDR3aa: CASSRFGSGGTQYF
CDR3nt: TGCGCCAGCAGCCGTTTCGGGAGCGGGGGGACCCAGTACTTC

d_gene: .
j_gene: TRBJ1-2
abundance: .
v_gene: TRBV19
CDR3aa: CASSMALGRSFNYGYTF
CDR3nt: TGTGCCAGTAGTATGGCTCTGGGACGATCATTCAACTATGGCTACACCTTC

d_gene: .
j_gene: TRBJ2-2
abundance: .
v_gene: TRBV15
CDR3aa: CATSGGNRNTGELFF
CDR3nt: TGTGCCACCAGCGGAGGGAATCGAAACACCGGGGAGCTGTTTTTT

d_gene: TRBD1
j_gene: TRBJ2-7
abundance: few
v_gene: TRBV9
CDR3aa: CASSVDRGEQYF
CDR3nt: TGTGCCAGCAGCGTAGACAGGGGCGAGCAGTACTTC

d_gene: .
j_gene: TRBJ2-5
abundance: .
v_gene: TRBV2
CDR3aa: CASTSLLALQETQYF
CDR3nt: TGTGCCAGCACTTCTTTGCTAGCGCTACAAGAGACCCAGTACTTC

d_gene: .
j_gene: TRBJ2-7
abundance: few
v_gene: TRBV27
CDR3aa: CASSFRQSGGPYEQYF
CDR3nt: TGTGCCAGCAGTTTCCGGCAGTCCGGAGGCCCCTACGAGCAGTACTTC

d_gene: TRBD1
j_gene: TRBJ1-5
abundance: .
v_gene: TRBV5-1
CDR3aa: CASSGGHSNQPQHF
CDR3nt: TGCGCCAGCTCAGGGGGGCATAGCAATCAGCCCCAGCATTTT

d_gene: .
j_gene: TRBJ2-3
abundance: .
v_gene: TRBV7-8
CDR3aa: CASSSLGEADTQYF
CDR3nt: TGTGCCAGCAGCTCTCTCGGGGAGGCAGATACGCAGTATTTT

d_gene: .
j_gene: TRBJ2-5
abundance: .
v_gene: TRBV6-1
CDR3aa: CASSEGRRETQYF
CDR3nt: TGTGCCAGCAGTGAGGGGAGAAGGGAGACCCAGTACTTC

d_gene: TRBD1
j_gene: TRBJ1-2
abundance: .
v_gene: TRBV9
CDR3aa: CASSVTGRAGGIANYGYTF
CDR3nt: TGTGCCAGCAGCGTAACGGGTCGGGCAGGGGGGATTGCTAACTATGGCTACACCTTC

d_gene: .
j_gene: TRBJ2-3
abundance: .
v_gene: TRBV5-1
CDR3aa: CASSLRRTQYF
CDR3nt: TGCGCCAGCAGCTTACGTAGGACGCAGTATTTT

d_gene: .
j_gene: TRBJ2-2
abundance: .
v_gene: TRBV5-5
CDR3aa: CASSLLTDTGELFF
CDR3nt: TGTGCCAGCAGTCTATTGACGGACACCGGGGAGCTGTTTTTT

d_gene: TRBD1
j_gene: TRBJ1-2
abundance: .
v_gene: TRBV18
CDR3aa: CASSLRTGGDYGYTF
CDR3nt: TGTGCCAGCTCACTAAGGACAGGGGGCGACTATGGCTACACCTTC

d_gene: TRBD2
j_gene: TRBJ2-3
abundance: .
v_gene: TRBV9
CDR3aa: CASSVRAGVTDTQYF
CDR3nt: TGTGCCAGCAGCGTACGAGCGGGGGTCACAGATACGCAGTATTTT